This T cell receptor (beta chain) derives from a study of spatial heterogeneity in lung cancer. This clonotype has at least ten counts. Antigen unknown. Found in a library prepared for alpha chains, this beta chain is an off-target read, and its abundance has little meaning. V lost 5 bases and J 7 bases, leaving 24 bases between the germline ends. Looked up from germline, CDR1 is MNHEY and CDR2 is SVGAGI. The CDR3 is 17 amino acids. Time point noted: sample taken at primary tumor resection. Researchers sequenced whole RNA taken from tumor, nontumor lung or frozen PBMC without sorting. TCRdb called the 5' RACE reads again in MiXCR, with one record for every CDR3 protein. The table has approximately 13,000 distinct CDR3 sequences, roughly 5.5% seen once. Findings and limits, study-wide: Tracking of tumor mutation counts was seen in expanded intratumoral alpha and beta TCR counts.

The chain carries TRBV6-5 and TRBJ2-1; a weak D match, TRBD2 (6 bases). The starting material was lung tumor tissue, obtained at surgery. This TCR derives from a male donor with early-stage non-small cell lung cancer. CDR3 amino acids: CASSGGRRGGLWNEQFF. CDR3 nucleotide sequence: TGTGCCAGCAGTGGAGGGCGACGTGGAGGTTTGTGGAATGAGCAGTTCTTC.